The clone carrying this T cell receptor beta chain was seen more than once but under ten times. TCRdb re-derived calls from the 5' RACE reads in MiXCR, one entry per CDR3 protein. The table includes 200,000 to 250,000 distinct CDR3 sequences, 3% to 3.5% detected once. These data originate in a study of T cells after yellow fever vaccination. This CDR3 contains 15 residues. Trimming took 3 bases from V and 8 from J; bases not matched to a gene: 6. Germline V CDR1 and CDR2: LNHNV, YYDKDF (reference sequence). The genes are TRBV15 and TRBJ1-4; 10 nucleotides agree with TRBD1. The TCR sequence derives from a man in his late teens or twenties who received the YFV17D yellow fever vaccine. The starting material was CD4+ T cells sorted from PBMCs, obtained 10 days after the yellow fever booster vaccination. CDR3 bases: TGTGCCACCAGCAGTGGGGACAGGGGAGGCGAAAAACTGTTTTTT. It specifies CATSSGDRGGEKLFF.